This note documents a single TCR beta chain sequence. Its antigen is not identified. The length of the CDR3 is 13 residues. CDR1 and CDR2 (germline): SGHDT, YYEEEE. Trimming took off 4 bases at V and 3 bases at J, with 8 bases between the two ends. The data stem from a study of graft-versus-host responses after intestinal transplantation. About the research overall: Each patient got anti-thymocyte globulin induction, then tacrolimus and steroids for approximately three years.

Repertoires were generated with immunoSEQ multiplex PCR, while TCRdb's copy carries only in-frame clones and drops some. The data show 90,000 to 150,000 clones, 85% to 95% seen once. The chain recombines TRBV5-6 with TRBJ2-1; no reliable D call. Material: unstimulated CD8+ T cells sorted from spleen or lymph node cells, obtained before intestinal transplant. This sequence originates from a human donor who received an intestinal transplant. The DNA of the CDR3 is TGTGCCAGCAGCCCAAATCTCTACAATGAGCAGTTCTTC. As protein: CASSPNLYNEQFF. The full variable domain, its missing parts supplied by reference TRBV5-6 and TRBJ2-1, is DAGVTQSPTHLIKTRGQQVTLRCSPKSGHDTVSWYQQALGQGPQFIFQYYEEEERQRGNFPDRFSGHQFPNYSSELNVNALLLGDSALYLCASSPNLYNEQFFGPGTRLTVL.